The entry below gives a single TCR beta chain sequence along with its context. Its antigen remains unknown. Per the germline V gene, CDR1 is MNHEY and CDR2 is SMNVEV (reference sequence). With 5 bases clipped from V and 9 bases from J, the junction kept 10 bases outside the gene matches. The CDR3 loop spans 14 amino acids. These data originate in a study of naive and memory T cell subsets. The study's findings and limits: In naive cells, over 85% of TCR sequences were seen only once. In CD4 and CD8 cells, diversity dropped from naive through EMRA. Clonotypes here are unpaired alpha or beta chain sequences. Especially in CD8 cells, naive repertoires contained a few larger clonotypes, possibly CD45RA-re-expressing memory cells.

Both TRBC1 and TRBC2 were covered by a beta constant-region primer of two equimolar oligonucleotides. Nested alpha and beta constant-region primers with the SP2 primer drove four PCR rounds on ligated cDNA. TCRdb re-analysed the UMI-ligation and nested PCR reads in MiXCR, keeping a single row per CDR3 protein. The table has roughly 150,000 distinct CDR3 sequences, approximately 20% seen once. This chain joins TRBV27 and TRBJ2-1, with 7 bases aligning to TRBD1. Sequencing was performed on naive CD8+ T cells from blood. The TCR sequence derives from a human donor in good health. CDR3 protein: CASSPFKGAGEQFF. In nucleotides, the CDR3 is TGTGCCAGCAGTCCCTTTAAGGGGGCTGGTGAGCAGTTCTTC.